Below, 11 T cell receptor beta chains from the same sample are listed, as sequenced in a study of T-cell memory formation after mild COVID-19. One entry per CDR3 protein results from TCRdb running MiXCR on the 5' RACE reads. The table lists around 320,000 distinct CDR3 sequences, 25% to 30% of them singletons. What was sequenced was PBMCs or a T cell subset sorted from them (not recorded which). Receptors were obtained from an adult woman who had mild COVID-19 (a few samples of this study predate the infection). Cell type and time point are not known.

In this sample, this clonotype turned up a few times. The V call is TRBV5-1, the J call TRBJ2-5, with 8 bases lining up with TRBD1. This CDR3 contains 14 residues. Germline CDR1 SGHRS, CDR2 YFSETQ. V trimming: 5 bases; J trimming: 1 base; junction bases outside the gene matches: 4. In nucleotides, the CDR3 is TGCGCCAGCAGAGGGACAGGCCCCCAAGAGACCCAGTACTTC. This sequence encodes CASRGTGPQETQYF.

The chain couples TRBV24-1 to TRBJ2-3; tentative D call: TRBD1 (5 bases). This CDR3 is 16 amino acids long. Trimming pared 8 bases from V and 0 bases from J, leaving 17 bases between. The germline gives CDR1 KGHDR, CDR2 SFDVKD. The CDR3 is CATTGSSTPSTDTQYF. The CDR3 region has the DNA TGTGCCACCACAGGGTCCTCGACACCCAGCACAGATACGCAGTATTTT.

The chain recombines TRBV7-2 with TRBJ2-1; perhaps TRBD1 as D (6 bases). This CDR3 spans 13 amino acids. CDR1 is SGHTA, CDR2 FQGNSA, per germline. V lost 5 bases, J lost 4 bases, and 9 bases lay in between. This CDR3 is CASSAGQYNEQFF. The CDR3 nucleotides are TGTGCCAGCAGCGCTGGACAGTACAATGAGCAGTTCTTC. Using reference TRBV7-2 and TRBJ2-1 for the parts outside the CDR3, the full variable domain is GAGVSQSPSNKVTEKGKDVELRCDPISGHTALYWYRQSLGQGLEFLIYFQGNSAPDKSGLPSDRFSAERTGGSVSTLTIQRTQQEDSAVYLCASSAGQYNEQFFGPGTRLTVL.

The chain links TRBV30 to TRBJ1-2; D is possibly TRBD1 (5 bases). CDR3 length: 14 residues. The germline V and J ends were trimmed by 1 base and 2 bases, with 11 bases remaining between them. Germline V gene lookup returns CDR1 GTSNPN and CDR2 SVGIG (reference sequence). The CDR3 region has the DNA TGTGCCTGGAGTGGGGGGACGGAGAACTATGGCTACACCTTC. It codes for CAWSGGTENYGYTF.

This clonotype was found a few times. V gene TRBV4-1 combines with J gene TRBJ2-2; the D gene is possibly TRBD1 (6 bases). The CDR3 is made up of 15 amino acids. The V end lost 0 bases, the J end lost 7 bases, and 12 bases lay between the germline ends. CDR1 is MGHRA, CDR2 YSYEKL, per germline. As DNA, the CDR3 is TGCGCCAGCAGCCAAGAACAGGGAAGGAACGGGGAGCTGTTTTTT. It specifies CASSQEQGRNGELFF.

CDR3 nucleotides: TGTGCCAGCAGCTTAGAGGGCTGGAGCTCCTACGAGCAGTACTTC. This translates into CASSLEGWSSYEQYF. The chain combines TRBV7-9 with TRBJ2-7; the D is unclear. The CDR3 is made up of 15 amino acids. Germline assignment: CDR1 SEHNR and CDR2 FQNEAQ (reference sequence). V was cut by 1 base and J by 0 bases, with 10 bases left in between.

The chain couples TRBV18 to TRBJ2-3, with unresolved D. Trimming cost V 4 bases and J 4 bases, with 9 bases left between them. CDR1 is KGHSH, CDR2 LQKENI, per germline. This CDR3 contains 13 residues. The CDR3 nucleotides are TGTGCCAGCTCACTAACGACGGCAGATACGCAGTATTTT. It is translated as CASSLTTADTQYF.

This clonotype was observed at least ten times. The J gene is TRBJ2-1, the V gene TRBV9; D may be TRBD2 (6 bases). Germline loops: CDR1 SGDLS, CDR2 YYNGEE. CDR3 size: 16 residues. V lost 1 base and J lost 0, with 11 bases in between. The CDR3 reads CASSVWVGSSYNEQFF. CDR3 DNA: TGTGCCAGCAGCGTATGGGTCGGGAGCTCCTACAATGAGCAGTTCTTC.

The chain is built from TRBV10-3 and TRBJ2-5; no clear D gene. This CDR3 has 15 amino acids. Germline CDR1 and CDR2: ENHRY and SYGVKD. V shed 4 bases and J shed 2 bases, with 14 bases lying between them. The DNA for the CDR3 is TGTGCCATCAGTGGAAGGGTAGTGGGGCAAGAGACCCAGTACTTC. Encoded protein: CAISGRVVGQETQYF.

The chain recombines TRBV5-5 with TRBJ1-2; D gene uncertain. Germline CDR1 reads SGHKS; CDR2 reads YYEKEE (reference sequence). V was pared by 6 bases and J by 6 bases, with 12 bases between. The CDR3 has 12 amino acids. This chain's CDR3 is CASNQALDGYTF. In DNA, the CDR3 is TGTGCCAGCAATCAGGCCTTGGATGGCTACACCTTC.

This clonotype turned up a few times. V gene TRBV29-1 combines with J gene TRBJ2-5, with 8 bases matching TRBD1. The V and J ends lost 0 bases and 4 bases, in that order; junction bases with no gene match: 4. This CDR3 is 14 amino acids long. Germline CDR1 SQVTM, CDR2 ANQGSEA. Written as DNA, the CDR3 is TGCAGCGTTGAAGATCGGACAGGGATAGAGACCCAGTACTTC. Protein: CSVEDRTGIETQYF.